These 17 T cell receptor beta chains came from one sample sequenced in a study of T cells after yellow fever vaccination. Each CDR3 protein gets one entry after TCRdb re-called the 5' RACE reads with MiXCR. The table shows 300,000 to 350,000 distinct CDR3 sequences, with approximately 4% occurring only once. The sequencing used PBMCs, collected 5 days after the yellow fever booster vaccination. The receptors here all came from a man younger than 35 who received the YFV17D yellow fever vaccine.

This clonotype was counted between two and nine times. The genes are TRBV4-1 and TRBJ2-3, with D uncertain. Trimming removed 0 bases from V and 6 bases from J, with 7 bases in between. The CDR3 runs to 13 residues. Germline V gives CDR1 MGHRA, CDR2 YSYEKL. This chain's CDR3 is CASSQEVSDTQYF. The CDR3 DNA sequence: TGCGCCAGCAGCCAAGAAGTGTCCGATACGCAGTATTTT.

The chain's CDR3 is CASSSSRSNTEAFF. CDR3 nucleotides: TGTGCCAGCAGTTCCTCCAGGTCGAACACTGAAGCTTTCTTT. This chain links TRBV28 with TRBJ1-1; no firm D call. CDR1 MDHEN and CDR2 SYDVKM come from the germline V gene. The CDR3 spans 14 residues. Trimming shortened V by 4 bases and J by 1 base, and 10 bases separated the two germline ends.

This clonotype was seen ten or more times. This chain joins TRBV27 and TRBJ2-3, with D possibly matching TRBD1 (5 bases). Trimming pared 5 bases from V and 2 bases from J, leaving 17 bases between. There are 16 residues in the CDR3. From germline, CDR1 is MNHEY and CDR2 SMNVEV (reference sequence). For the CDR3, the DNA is TGTGCCAGCAGTACACGGACAAGCCTGTACACAGATACGCAGTATTTT. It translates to CASSTRTSLYTDTQYF.

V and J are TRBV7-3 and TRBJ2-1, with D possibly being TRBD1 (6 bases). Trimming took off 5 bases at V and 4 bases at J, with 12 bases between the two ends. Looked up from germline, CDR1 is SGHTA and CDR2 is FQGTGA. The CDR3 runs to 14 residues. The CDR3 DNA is TGTGCCAGCAGCCCGTCAGGACAGTACAATGAGCAGTTCTTC. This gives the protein CASSPSGQYNEQFF.

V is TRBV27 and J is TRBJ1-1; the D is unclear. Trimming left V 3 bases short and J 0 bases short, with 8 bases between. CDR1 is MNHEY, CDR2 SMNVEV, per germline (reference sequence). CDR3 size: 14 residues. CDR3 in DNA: TGTGCCAGCAGTTTTGGGGTTCTGAACACTGAAGCTTTCTTT. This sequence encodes CASSFGVLNTEAFF.

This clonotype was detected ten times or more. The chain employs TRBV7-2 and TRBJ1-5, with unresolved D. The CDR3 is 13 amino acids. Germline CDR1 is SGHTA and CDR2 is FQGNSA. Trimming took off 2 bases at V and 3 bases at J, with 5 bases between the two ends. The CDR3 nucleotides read TGTGCCAGCAGCTTATTTATCAATCAGCCCCAGCATTTT. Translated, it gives CASSLFINQPQHF.

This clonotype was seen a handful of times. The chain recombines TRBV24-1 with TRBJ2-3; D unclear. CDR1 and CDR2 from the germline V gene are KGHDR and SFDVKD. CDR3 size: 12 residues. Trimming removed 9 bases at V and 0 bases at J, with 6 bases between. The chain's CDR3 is CATSTSTDTQYF. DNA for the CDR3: TGTGCCACCTCAACTAGCACAGATACGCAGTATTTT.

CDR3 sequence reads: CASSSNRLAGAYEQYF. The CDR3 coding sequence is TGTGCCAGCAGCTCAAACAGACTAGCGGGGGCCTACGAGCAGTACTTC. The chain recombines TRBV11-2 with TRBJ2-7; 12 positions match TRBD2. This CDR3 contains 16 residues. With V trimmed by 4 bases and J by 2 bases, 6 bases remained unmatched. Germline V CDR1 and CDR2: SGHAT, FQNNGV.

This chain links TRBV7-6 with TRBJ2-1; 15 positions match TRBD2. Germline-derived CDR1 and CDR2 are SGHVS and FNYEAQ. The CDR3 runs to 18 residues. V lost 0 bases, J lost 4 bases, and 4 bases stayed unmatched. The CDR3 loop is CASSLARTSGGEYNEQFF. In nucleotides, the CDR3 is TGTGCCAGCAGCTTAGCAAGGACTAGCGGGGGGGAGTACAATGAGCAGTTCTTC. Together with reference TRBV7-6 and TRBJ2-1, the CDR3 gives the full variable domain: GAGVSQSPRYKVTKRGQDVALRCDPISGHVSLYWYRQALGQGPEFLTYFNYEAQQDKSGLPNDRFSAERPEGSISTLTIQRTEQRDSAMYRCASSLARTSGGEYNEQFFGPGTRLTVL.

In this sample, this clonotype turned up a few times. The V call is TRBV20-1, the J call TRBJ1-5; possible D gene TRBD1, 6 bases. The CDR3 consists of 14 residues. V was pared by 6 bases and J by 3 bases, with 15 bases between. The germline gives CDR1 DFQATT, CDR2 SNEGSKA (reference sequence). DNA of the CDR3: TGCAGTGCAACTGGACAGCTACTCAATCAGCCCCAGCATTTT. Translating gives CSATGQLLNQPQHF.

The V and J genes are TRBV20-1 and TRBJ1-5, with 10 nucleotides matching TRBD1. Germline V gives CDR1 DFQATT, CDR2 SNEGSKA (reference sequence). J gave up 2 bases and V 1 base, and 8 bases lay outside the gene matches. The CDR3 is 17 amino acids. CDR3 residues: CSARVLDRGRGNQPQHF. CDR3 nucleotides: TGCAGTGCTAGAGTTTTAGACAGGGGGCGAGGCAATCAGCCCCAGCATTTT.

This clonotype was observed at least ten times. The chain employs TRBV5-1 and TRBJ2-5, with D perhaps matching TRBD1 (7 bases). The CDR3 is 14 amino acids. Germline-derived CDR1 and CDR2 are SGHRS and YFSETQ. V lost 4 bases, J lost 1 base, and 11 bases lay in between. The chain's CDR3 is CASSPQGGQETQYF. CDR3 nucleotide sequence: TGCGCCAGCAGCCCGCAGGGGGGCCAAGAGACCCAGTACTTC.

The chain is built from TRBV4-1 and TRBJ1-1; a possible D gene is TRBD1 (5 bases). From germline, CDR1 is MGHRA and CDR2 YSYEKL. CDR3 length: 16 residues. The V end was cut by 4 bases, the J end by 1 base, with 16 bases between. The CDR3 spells CASSRAAGRQNTEAFF. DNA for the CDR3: TGCGCCAGCAGCCGAGCAGCGGGACGGCAGAACACTGAAGCTTTCTTT.

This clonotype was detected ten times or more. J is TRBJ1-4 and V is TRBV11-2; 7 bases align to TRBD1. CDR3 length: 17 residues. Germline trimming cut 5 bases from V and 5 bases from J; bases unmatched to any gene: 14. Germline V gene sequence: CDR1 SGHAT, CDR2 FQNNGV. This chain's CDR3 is CASSGGVGGGANEKLFF. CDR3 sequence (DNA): TGTGCCAGCAGCGGAGGTGTTGGAGGGGGCGCAAATGAAAAACTGTTTTTT.

CDR3 in DNA: TGTGCCAGCAGCTTGGGAGGGGGCTCAACTAATGAAAAACTGTTTTTT. As protein: CASSLGGGSTNEKLFF. The chain combines TRBV7-6 with TRBJ1-4; 7 positions agree with TRBD1. There are 16 residues in the CDR3. Germline-derived CDR1 and CDR2 are SGHVS and FNYEAQ. After removal of 3 bases from V and 0 bases from J, the junction contained 4 bases not matched to a gene. The full variable domain, completed using reference TRBV7-6 and TRBJ1-4, is GAGVSQSPRYKVTKRGQDVALRCDPISGHVSLYWYRQALGQGPEFLTYFNYEAQQDKSGLPNDRFSAERPEGSISTLTIQRTEQRDSAMYRCASSLGGGSTNEKLFFGSGTQLSVL.

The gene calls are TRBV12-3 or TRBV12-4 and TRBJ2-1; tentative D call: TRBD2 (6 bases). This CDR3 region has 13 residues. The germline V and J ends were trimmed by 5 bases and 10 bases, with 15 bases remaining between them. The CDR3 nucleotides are TGTGCCAGCAGTACTCGGGGGATTTGGGAGCAGTTCTTC. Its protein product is CASSTRGIWEQFF.

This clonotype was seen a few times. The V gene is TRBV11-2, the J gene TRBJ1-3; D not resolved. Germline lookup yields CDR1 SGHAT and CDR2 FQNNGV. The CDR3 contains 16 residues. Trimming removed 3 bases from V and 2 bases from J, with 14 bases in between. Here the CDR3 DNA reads TGTGCCAGCAGCTTTTCTACGTTTTCAGCTGGAAACACCATATATTTT. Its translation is CASSFSTFSAGNTIYF.